Only a few counts were recorded for the clone carrying this T cell receptor (beta chain). Antigen unknown. The data belong to a study of graft-versus-host responses after intestinal transplantation. Looking at the study overall: In this cohort, recipients had multivisceral, liver-intestinal, or isolated intestinal transplants. Anti-thymocyte globulin induction preceded roughly 3 years of tacrolimus and steroid maintenance in all recipients. Whole-study results and caveats: Researchers found peak circulating GvH clone levels linked to early post-transplant HvG declines. Patients with graft-donor T cell macrochimerism had high graft-versus-host to host-versus-graft clonal ratios in allografts.

Sequenced by immunoSEQ multiplex PCR; TCRdb stores in-frame clones only, minus some. The sample has about 110,000 clones; about 91% are singletons. Unmatched junction bases numbered 10, after V lost 2 bases and J lost 10 bases. This CDR3 has 14 amino acids. Germline CDR1 MNHEY, CDR2 SVGAGI. The clonotype originates from a human donor who was the organ donor for an intestinal transplant. Here the sequenced sample was unstimulated CD4+ T cells sorted from spleen or lymph node cells, taken before transplant. The V and J genes are TRBV6-5 and TRBJ1-1; TRBD1 aligns across 7 bases. The CDR3 bases are TGTGCCAGCAGTTACGGTGTTTCCGGGACAGCAGCTTTCTTT. It is translated as CASSYGVSGTAAFF.